A single sample gave rise to the 8 T cell receptor beta chains below, sequenced in a study of Ad26.COV2.S vaccination and SARS-CoV-2 variants. The protocol was immunoSEQ multiplex PCR, while the TCRdb copy is restricted to in-frame clones and leaves out a portion. The sample consists of some 480,000 clones, approximately 88% of them appearing once. Treatment in this sample: over 15 received Ad26.COV2.S at low or high dose, single or two shots; a few received placebo; per-sample allocation not given. Each sample was drawn 63 days after the first injection (of vaccine or placebo). Source: peripheral blood, taken in a trial of Ad26.COV2.S vaccine versus placebo. Every receptor here comes from a person aged 18-60 years who received the Ad26.COV2.S COVID-19 vaccine or a placebo.

Here the CDR3 DNA reads TGTGCCAGCAGTGAGGGGGTTCAGCCCCAGCATTTT. Its translation: CASSEGVQPQHF. The chain uses TRBV2 and TRBJ1-5, with D possibly matching TRBD1 (5 bases). CDR3 size: 12 residues. From germline, CDR1 is SNHLY and CDR2 FYNNEI. With 3 bases removed from V and 6 bases from J, the gap between germline ends came to 6 bases.

The chain couples TRBV14 to TRBJ2-6, with D perhaps TRBD1 or TRBD2 (6 bases each). This CDR3 is built from 16 residues. Trimming left V 3 bases short and J 2 bases short, with 11 bases between. The germline gives CDR1 SGHDN, CDR2 FVKESK. CDR3 DNA: TGTGCCAGCAGCCAGCAGGGGAGGCCTGGGGCCAACGTCCTGACTTTC. Protein: CASSQQGRPGANVLTF.

The V gene is TRBV4-3, the J gene TRBJ1-6; D remains ambiguous. Between the trimmed V and J ends, which lost 0 bases and 7 bases, there was a span of 10 bases. This CDR3 is built from 15 residues. Per the germline V gene, CDR1 is LGHNA and CDR2 is YSLEER. In DNA, the CDR3 is TGCGCCAGCAGCCAAGATAACCGTGGCAATTCACCCCTCCACTTT. Translating gives CASSQDNRGNSPLHF.

V and J are TRBV2 and TRBJ2-1; maybe TRBD2 (7 bases). CDR3 length: 17 residues. Germline V gene sequence: CDR1 SNHLY, CDR2 FYNNEI. V gave up 8 bases and J gave up 6 bases, with 26 bases separating them. For the CDR3, the DNA is TGTGCCAGCGGGGGGGCTGGCGGGAGAGCTCCCCTCAATGAGCAGTTCTTC. This gives the protein CASGGAGGRAPLNEQFF.

This clone was seen only a few times. The chain combines TRBV7-8 with TRBJ2-1; D is uncertain. The CDR3 sequence is 15 residues long. CDR1 SGHVS and CDR2 FQNEAQ come from the germline V gene. Trimming took 2 bases from V and 3 from J, leaving 11 bases between them. The CDR3 loop is CASSLTRQFYNEQFF. CDR3 coding DNA: TGTGCCAGCAGCTTAACTCGGCAGTTCTACAATGAGCAGTTCTTC.

The chain recombines TRBV5-4 with TRBJ1-2; D is possibly TRBD1 (6 bases). This CDR3 is built from 15 residues. Germline V gene data show CDR1 as SGHNT and CDR2 as YYREEE (reference sequence). V gave up 0 bases and J gave up 3 bases, with 12 bases separating them. The CDR3 nucleotides read TGTGCCAGCAGCTTGGCCGGGGACATATACTATGGCTACACCTTC. This sequence encodes CASSLAGDIYYGYTF. Full variable domain (rest looked up from reference TRBV5-4 and TRBJ1-2): ETGVTQSPTHLIKTRGQQVTLRCSSQSGHNTVSWYQQALGQGPQFIFQYYREEENGRGNFPPRFSGLQFPNYSSELNVNALELDDSALYLCASSLAGDIYYGYTFGSGTRLTVV.

This clone was detected a few times. This sequence joins TRBV4-2 and TRBJ2-2, with 8 bases fitting TRBD2. Unmatched junction bases numbered 5, after V lost 3 bases and J lost 2 bases. Germline V gene data show CDR1 as LGHNA and CDR2 as YNFKEQ. This CDR3 comprises 16 residues. Here the CDR3 reads CASSQAGLVNTGELFF. CDR3 in DNA: TGTGCCAGCAGCCAGGCGGGACTAGTCAACACCGGGGAGCTGTTTTTT.

The chain is built from TRBV15 and TRBJ2-6; no definite D call. CDR3 length equals 14 residues. Trimming took 4 bases from V and 0 from J, leaving 4 bases between them. Germline V gene data show CDR1 as LNHNV and CDR2 as YYDKDF (reference sequence). CDR3 DNA sequence: TGTGCCACCAGCACACGCTCTGGGGCCAACGTCCTGACTTTC. It specifies CATSTRSGANVLTF.